The TCR beta chain described here comes from a study of cytomegalovirus exposure and HLA in healthy donors. Overall study findings and caveats: In vitro work confirmed that three CMV-associated chains recognize CMV antigens. Associated with cytomegalovirus, according to the listing, were 150 to 200 TCR beta chains. Across donors, most TCRs were seen rarely, yet some public ones were widespread. One later analysis, an examination of the 120 validation repertoires, found that first-cohort TCR clusters tended to co-occur in them.

This clone was detected a few times. The target antigen is unknown. In germline, CDR1 is MNHEY, CDR2 SMNVEV (reference sequence). CDR3 length: 14 residues. V dropped 5 bases and J dropped 3; count of bases not matched to a gene: 6. Assay used: immunoSEQ multiplex PCR; TCRdb lists only in-frame clones, some missing. The profile shows approximately 220,000 clones, approximately 90% of them singletons. The V gene is TRBV27, the J gene TRBJ2-7; 8 bases line up with TRBD1. Material: PBMCs. This TCR was recovered from a man in his late teens or twenties in good health and CMV-seronegative. CDR3 DNA: TGTGCCAGCAGTCAGGACAGGGTCCTCTACGAGCAGTACTTC. It codes for CASSQDRVLYEQYF.